Reported below is one T cell receptor (beta chain). Authors' processing steps: From reference gene primer amplification, estimates of nucleated cell counts were derived. Method: immunoSEQ multiplex PCR; TCRdb's copy keeps in-frame clones and lacks some. V and J calls and clone size are as listed in that table; D and trimming were resolved from the DNA. Of approximately 150,000 clones listed, more than 80% were seen once; the top ten hold around 3.3%. The data are from a study of blood T cell repertoires in COVID-19. Study overall: Whether acute or convalescent, the COVID-19 samples came from the United States, Italy and Spain. The cDNA or gDNA used as material had been derived from T cells, B-cell-depleted T cells, or PBMCs.

Sequencing was performed on peripheral blood. The sequence was collected from a woman aged 55-75 years with active COVID-19.

CDR3 in amino acids: CASSVTPGTEAFF. As DNA, the CDR3 is TGTGCCAGCAGCGTAACTCCAGGGACTGAAGCTTTCTTT. V is TRBV9 and J is TRBJ1-1; D might be TRBD1 (5 bases). This CDR3 is built from 13 residues. Germline V gives CDR1 SGDLS, CDR2 YYNGEE. V was shortened by 1 base and J by 5 bases, with 9 bases between the two germline ends. The variable domain in full, with the rest retrieved from reference TRBV9 and TRBJ1-1, is DSGVTQTPKHLITATGQRVTLRCSPRSGDLSVYWYQQSLDQGLQFLIQYYNGEERAKGNILERFSAQQFPDLHSELNLSSLELGDSALYFCASSVTPGTEAFFGQGTRLTVV.